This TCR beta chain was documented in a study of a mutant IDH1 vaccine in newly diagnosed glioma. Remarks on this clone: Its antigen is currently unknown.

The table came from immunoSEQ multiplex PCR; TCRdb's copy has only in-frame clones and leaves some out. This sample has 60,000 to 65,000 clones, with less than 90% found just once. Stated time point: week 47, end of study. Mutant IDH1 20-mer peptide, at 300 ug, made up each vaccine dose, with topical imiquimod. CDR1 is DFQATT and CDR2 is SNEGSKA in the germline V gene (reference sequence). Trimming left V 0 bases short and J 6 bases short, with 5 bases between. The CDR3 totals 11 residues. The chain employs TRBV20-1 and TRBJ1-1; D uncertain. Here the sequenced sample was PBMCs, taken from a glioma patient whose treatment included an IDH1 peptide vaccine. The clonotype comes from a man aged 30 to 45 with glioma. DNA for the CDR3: TGCAGTGCTAGAGACACCCCTGAAGCTTTCTTT. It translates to CSARDTPEAFF.